This T cell receptor (beta chain) is from a study of cytomegalovirus exposure and HLA in healthy donors. This PCR relied on a set of 60 Vbeta primers and 13 Jbeta primers. Clones were sequenced by immunoSEQ multiplex PCR, and TCRdb holds only the in-frame ones, with some missing. Of about 150,000 clones listed, around three quarters were seen once; the top ten hold roughly 2.1%. The germline gives CDR1 MGHRA, CDR2 YSYEKL. This CDR3 is 17 amino acids long. With respect to this clone: An end of the junction differs from the germline gene, which may be a read error.

This receptor was taken from a man aged 35-49 years in good health and CMV-seronegative. Sequencing input: PBMCs. The V gene is TRBV4-1, the J gene TRBJ1-5; 7 bases are a match to TRBD1. Written as DNA, the CDR3 is TGCGCCAGCAGCCCGTACAGGGGCACGGTTGACAATCAGCCCCAGAATTTT. Translated, it gives CASSPYRGTVDNQPQNF.